This entry describes one T cell receptor (beta chain). The data stem from a study of blood T cell repertoires in COVID-19. V trimming: 5 bases; J trimming: 5 bases; junction bases outside the gene matches: 14. The CDR3 sequence is 17 residues long. Per the germline V gene, CDR1 is SGDLS and CDR2 is YYNGEE. Produced via immunoSEQ multiplex PCR; TCRdb's table is partial and in-frame only. The table records 130,000 or so clones, 85% to 90% of them present only once. Material for sequencing was peripheral blood. This sequence originates from a human donor in a cohort sampled during active COVID-19. The gene calls are TRBV9 and TRBJ2-5, with 11 bases identical to TRBD2. The CDR3 region is CASSVTGTSGARETQYF. In DNA, the CDR3 is TGTGCCAGCAGTGTAACCGGGACTAGCGGCGCCAGGGAGACCCAGTACTTC.